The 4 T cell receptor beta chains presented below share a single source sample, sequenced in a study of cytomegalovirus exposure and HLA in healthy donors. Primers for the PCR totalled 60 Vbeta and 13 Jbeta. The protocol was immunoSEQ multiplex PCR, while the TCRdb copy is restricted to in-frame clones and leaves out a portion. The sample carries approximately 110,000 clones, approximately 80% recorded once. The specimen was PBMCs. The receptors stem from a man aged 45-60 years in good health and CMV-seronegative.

The CDR3 loop reads CASSEEGVSNQPQHF. The CDR3 nucleotides are TGTGCCAGCAGTGAGGAAGGGGTTAGCAATCAGCCCCAGCATTTT. The chain couples TRBV6-1 to TRBJ1-5, with D possibly TRBD1 on 5 matching bases. Germline V gives CDR1 MNHNS, CDR2 SASEGT. This CDR3 comprises 15 residues. Trimming stripped 3 bases from V and 0 bases from J, with 9 bases between.

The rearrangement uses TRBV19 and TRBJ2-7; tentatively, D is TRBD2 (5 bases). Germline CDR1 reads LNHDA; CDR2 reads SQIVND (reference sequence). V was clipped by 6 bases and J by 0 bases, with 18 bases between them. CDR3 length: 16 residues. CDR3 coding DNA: TGTGCCAGTAGCTCGGGATTAGTTTATAGCTCCTACGAGCAGTACTTC. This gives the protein CASSSGLVYSSYEQYF.

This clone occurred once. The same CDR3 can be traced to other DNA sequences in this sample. The CDR3 DNA reads as TGTGCCAGCAGCGTAACAGGGACGAATCAGCCCCAGCATTTT. As protein: CASSVTGTNQPQHF. The V call is TRBV9, the J call TRBJ1-5; possible D gene TRBD1, 6 bases. The CDR3 is 14 residues long. With 1 base removed from V and 4 bases from J, the gap between germline ends came to 9 bases. The V gene's germline CDR1 is SGDLS and CDR2 YYNGEE.

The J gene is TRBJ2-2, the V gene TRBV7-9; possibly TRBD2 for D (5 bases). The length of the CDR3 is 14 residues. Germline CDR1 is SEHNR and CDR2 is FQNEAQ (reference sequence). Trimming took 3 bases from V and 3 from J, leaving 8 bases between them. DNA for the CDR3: TGTGCCAGCAGCTTCGGAGGACACACCGGGGAGCTGTTTTTT. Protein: CASSFGGHTGELFF.